The clone carrying this TCR beta chain occurred a few times. The data are from a study of blood T cell repertoires in COVID-19. Across the whole study: Acute-phase and convalescent COVID-19 samples originated in the United States, Italy and Spain. Nucleic acid was either cDNA or gDNA, and it came from T cells, B-cell-depleted T cells, or PBMCs.

Assay used: immunoSEQ multiplex PCR; TCRdb lists only in-frame clones, some missing. The sample includes 55,000 to 70,000 clones, roughly 87% of them seen just once. The CDR3 is 13 amino acids. V was clipped by 8 bases and J by 3 bases, with 13 bases between them. The germline gives CDR1 WNHNN, CDR2 SYGVQD (reference sequence). Patients at the Seattle site were enrolled during active infection and followed longitudinally. V gene TRBV10-1 combines with J gene TRBJ1-1, with a weak D call TRBD1 (5 bases). The receptor's source is a woman older than 75 with COVID-19, enrolled during active disease. The sample was peripheral blood. CDR3 sequence (DNA): TGCGCCAGCTCCCCAGGGTCCTACACTGAAGCTTTCTTT. Translated, it gives CASSPGSYTEAFF.